This T cell receptor (beta chain) was observed in a study of Ad26.COV2.S vaccination and SARS-CoV-2 variants. Background on the study: This donor came from the COV1001 trial of Ad26.COV2.S.

Clones were read by immunoSEQ multiplex PCR, and TCRdb kept only the in-frame ones, dropping some. The sample yields about 320,000 clones, 86% seen once. Treatment noted: roughly 18 received Ad26.COV2.S at low or high dose, single or two shots; several received placebo; per-sample allocation not given. Each sample was drawn 63 days after the first injection (of vaccine or placebo). Ad26 vector vaccine expressed Wuhan-strain SARS-CoV-2 spike. This CDR3 comprises 15 residues. CDR1 is SGHKS and CDR2 is YYEKEE in the germline V gene (reference sequence). Between the trimmed V and J ends, which lost 0 bases and 8 bases, there was a span of 14 bases.

Sample: peripheral blood, taken in a trial of Ad26.COV2.S vaccine versus placebo. The gene calls are TRBV5-5 and TRBJ1-4, with unresolved D. The sequence came from a person between 18 and 65 years old who received the Ad26.COV2.S COVID-19 vaccine or a placebo. CDR3 amino acids: CASSLGYPPGEKLFF. In nucleotides, the CDR3 is TGTGCCAGCAGCTTGGGATACCCCCCTGGGGAAAAACTGTTTTTT.